This section outlines one T cell receptor beta chain sequence together with its context. Antigen: not known. V shed 5 bases and J shed 2 bases, with 8 bases lying between them. The CDR3 contains 12 residues. Germline V gene data show CDR1 as DFQATT and CDR2 as SNEGSKA (reference sequence). TCRdb redid the calling of the RT-PCR reads with MiXCR, one entry per CDR3 protein. The data show roughly 460,000 distinct CDR3 sequences, approximately 11% seen once. The data originate from a study of response to subunit inactivated influenza vaccine. Study findings and constraints: The authors offered the suggestion that each seasonal influenza vaccination recruits few new T cells.

This TCR was recovered from a man aged 50 to 59 who received an inactivated influenza vaccine. The chain links TRBV20-1 to TRBJ2-3; a weak D match, TRBD2 (6 bases). Sample: PBMCs from blood, taken roughly 46 days after vaccination. CDR3 nucleotides: TGCAGTGCTGGGACTCACACAGATACGCAGTATTTT. It specifies CSAGTHTDTQYF.